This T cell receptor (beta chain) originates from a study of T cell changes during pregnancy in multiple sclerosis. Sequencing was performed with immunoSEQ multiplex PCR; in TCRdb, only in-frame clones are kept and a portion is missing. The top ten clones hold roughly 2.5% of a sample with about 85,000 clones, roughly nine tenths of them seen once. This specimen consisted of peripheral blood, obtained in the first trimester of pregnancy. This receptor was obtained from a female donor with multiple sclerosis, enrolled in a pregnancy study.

The CDR3, as DNA: TGTGCCAGCAGCTCAGACAGGGGGCAGGGAAACACCATATATTTT. The encoded protein is CASSSDRGQGNTIYF. This chain joins TRBV7-2 and TRBJ1-3; TRBD1 matches 10 bases. The CDR3 covers 15 residues. The J segment lost 4 bases and the V segment lost 4 bases, leaving 4 bases of the junction unmatched. CDR1 and CDR2 (germline): SGHTA, FQGNSA.